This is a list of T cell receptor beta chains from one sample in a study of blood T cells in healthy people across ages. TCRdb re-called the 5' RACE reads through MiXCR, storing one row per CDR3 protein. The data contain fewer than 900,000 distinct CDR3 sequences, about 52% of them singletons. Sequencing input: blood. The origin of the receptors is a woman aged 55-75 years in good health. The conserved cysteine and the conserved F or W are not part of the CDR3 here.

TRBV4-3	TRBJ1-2	ASSQEGGRGTDSYT
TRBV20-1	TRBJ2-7	SAGDRLAGMPNEQY
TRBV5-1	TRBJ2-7	ASQPLGTSGSRSYEQY
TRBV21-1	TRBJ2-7	ASSNGVTGGAYEQY
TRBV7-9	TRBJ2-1	ASSLTSGRAAEQF
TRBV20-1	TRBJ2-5	SARPLGGYWTSDRETQY
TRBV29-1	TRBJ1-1	SVDLGSLGTEAF
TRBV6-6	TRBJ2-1	ASSYRYSGAGEF
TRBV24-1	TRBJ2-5	ATSDTTGRGIQETQY
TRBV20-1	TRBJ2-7	SAQRGSGSAPYEQY
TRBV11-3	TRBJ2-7	ASSLAGDGSYEQY
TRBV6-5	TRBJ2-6	ASSYSTGISSGANVLT
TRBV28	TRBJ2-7	ASSFWLEGGLGYEQY
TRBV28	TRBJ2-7	ATTDRGRSEQY
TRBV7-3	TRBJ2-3	ASSLNPGGADTQY
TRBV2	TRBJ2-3	ASLSGWESTDTQY
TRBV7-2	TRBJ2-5	ASSLAEGRGQETQY